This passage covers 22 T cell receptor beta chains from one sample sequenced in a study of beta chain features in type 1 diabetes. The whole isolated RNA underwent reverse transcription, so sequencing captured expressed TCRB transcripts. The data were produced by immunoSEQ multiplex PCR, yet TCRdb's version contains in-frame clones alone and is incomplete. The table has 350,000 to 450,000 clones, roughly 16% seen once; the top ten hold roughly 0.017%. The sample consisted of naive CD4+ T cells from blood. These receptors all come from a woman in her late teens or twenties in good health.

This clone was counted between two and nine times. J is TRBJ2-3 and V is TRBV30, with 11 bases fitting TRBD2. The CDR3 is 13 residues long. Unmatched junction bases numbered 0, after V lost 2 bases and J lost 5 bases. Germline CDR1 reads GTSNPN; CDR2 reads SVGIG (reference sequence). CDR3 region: CAWSLAGGDTQYF. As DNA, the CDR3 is TGTGCCTGGAGTCTAGCGGGAGGAGATACGCAGTATTTT.

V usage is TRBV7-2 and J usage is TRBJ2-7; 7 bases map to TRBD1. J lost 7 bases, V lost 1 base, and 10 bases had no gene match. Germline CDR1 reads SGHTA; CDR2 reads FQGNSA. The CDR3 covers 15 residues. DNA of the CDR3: TGTGCCAGCAGCTTAGGAGGGGGCTACGGGAATGAGCAGTACTTC. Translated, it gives CASSLGGGYGNEQYF.

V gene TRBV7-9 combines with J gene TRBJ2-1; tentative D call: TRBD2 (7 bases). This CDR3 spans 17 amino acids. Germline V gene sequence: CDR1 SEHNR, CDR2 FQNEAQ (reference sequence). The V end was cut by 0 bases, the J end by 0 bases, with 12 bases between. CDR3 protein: CASSLARGALSYNEQFF. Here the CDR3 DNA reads TGTGCCAGCAGCTTAGCCCGGGGGGCACTCTCCTACAATGAGCAGTTCTTC.

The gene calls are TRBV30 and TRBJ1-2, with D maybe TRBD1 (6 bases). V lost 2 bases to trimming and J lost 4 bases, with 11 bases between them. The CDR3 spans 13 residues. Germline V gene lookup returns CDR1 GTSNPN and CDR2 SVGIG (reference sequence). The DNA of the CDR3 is TGTGCCTGGAGTATAGGACAGCTCTATGGCTACACCTTC. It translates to CAWSIGQLYGYTF.

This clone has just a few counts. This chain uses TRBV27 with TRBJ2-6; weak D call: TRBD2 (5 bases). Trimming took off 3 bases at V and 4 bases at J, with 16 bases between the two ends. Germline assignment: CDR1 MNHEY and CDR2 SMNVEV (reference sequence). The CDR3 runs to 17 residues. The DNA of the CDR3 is TGTGCCAGCAGTTTCCTTTTAAGGCGGGTCGGGGCCAACGTCCTGACTTTC. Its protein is CASSFLLRRVGANVLTF.

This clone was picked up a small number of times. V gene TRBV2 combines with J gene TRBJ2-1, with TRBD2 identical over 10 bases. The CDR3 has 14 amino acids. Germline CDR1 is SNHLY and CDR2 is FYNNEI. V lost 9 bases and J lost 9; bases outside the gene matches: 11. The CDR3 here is CASRLAGSAFEQFF. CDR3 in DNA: TGTGCCAGTAGACTAGCGGGCTCCGCGTTTGAGCAGTTCTTC.

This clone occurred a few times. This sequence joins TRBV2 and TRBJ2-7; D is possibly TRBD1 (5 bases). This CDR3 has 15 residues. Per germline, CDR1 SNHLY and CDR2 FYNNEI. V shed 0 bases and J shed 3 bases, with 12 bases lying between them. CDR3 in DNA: TGTGCCAGCAGTGAAGCGCTTCGGCAGGGCTACGAGCAGTACTTC. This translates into CASSEALRQGYEQYF.

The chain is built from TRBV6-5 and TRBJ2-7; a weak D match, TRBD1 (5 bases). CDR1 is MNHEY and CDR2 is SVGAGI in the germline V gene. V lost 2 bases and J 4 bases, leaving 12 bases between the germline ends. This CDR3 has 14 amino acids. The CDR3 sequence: CASSYRGSGYEQYF. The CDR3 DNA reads TGTGCCAGCAGTTACAGGGGATCCGGGTACGAGCAGTACTTC.

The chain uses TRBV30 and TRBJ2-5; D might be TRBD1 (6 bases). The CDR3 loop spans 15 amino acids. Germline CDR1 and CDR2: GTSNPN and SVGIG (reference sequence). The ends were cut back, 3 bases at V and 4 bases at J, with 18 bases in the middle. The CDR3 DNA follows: TGTGCCTGGAGCCGGACAGCTCACCTGGGAGAGACCCAGTACTTC. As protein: CAWSRTAHLGETQYF. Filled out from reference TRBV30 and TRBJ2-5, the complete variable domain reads SQTIHQWPATLVQPVGSPLSLECTVEGTSNPNLYWYRQAAGRGLQLLFYSVGIGQISSEVPQNLSASRPQDRQFILSSKKLLLSDSGFYLCAWSRTAHLGETQYFGPGTRLLVL.

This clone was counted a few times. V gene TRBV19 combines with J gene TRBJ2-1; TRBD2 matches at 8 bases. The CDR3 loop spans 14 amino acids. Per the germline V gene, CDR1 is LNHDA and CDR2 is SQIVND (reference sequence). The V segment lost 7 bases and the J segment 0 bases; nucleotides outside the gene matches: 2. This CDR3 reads CASIAGGSYNEQFF. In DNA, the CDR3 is TGTGCCAGTATCGCGGGGGGCTCCTACAATGAGCAGTTCTTC.

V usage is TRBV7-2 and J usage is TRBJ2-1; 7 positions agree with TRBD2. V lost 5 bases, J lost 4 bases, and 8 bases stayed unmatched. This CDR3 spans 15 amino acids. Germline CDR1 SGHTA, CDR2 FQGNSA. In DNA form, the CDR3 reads TGTGCCAGCAGCCCACTAGCGACCCAATACAATGAGCAGTTCTTC. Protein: CASSPLATQYNEQFF.

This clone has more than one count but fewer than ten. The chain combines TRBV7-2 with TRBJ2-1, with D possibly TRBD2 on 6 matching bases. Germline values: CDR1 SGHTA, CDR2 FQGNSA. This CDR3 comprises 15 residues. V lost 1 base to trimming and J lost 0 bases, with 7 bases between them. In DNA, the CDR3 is TGTGCCAGCAGCTTAGACGGGGGCTCCTACAATGAGCAGTTCTTC. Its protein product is CASSLDGGSYNEQFF.

CDR3 amino acids: CASSLESGSSYNEQFF. DNA for the CDR3: TGCGCCAGCAGCTTGGAAAGCGGGAGCTCCTACAATGAGCAGTTCTTC. The chain employs TRBV5-1 and TRBJ2-1; TRBD2 agrees at 8 bases. CDR3 size: 16 residues. With 0 bases clipped from V and 0 bases from J, the junction kept 2 bases outside the gene matches. Germline V gene sequence: CDR1 SGHRS, CDR2 YFSETQ.

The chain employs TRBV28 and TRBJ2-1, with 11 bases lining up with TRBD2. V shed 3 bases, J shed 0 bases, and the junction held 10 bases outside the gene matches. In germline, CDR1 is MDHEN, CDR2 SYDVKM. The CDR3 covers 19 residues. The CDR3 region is CASSLLLAGGPSSYNEQFF. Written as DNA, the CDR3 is TGTGCCAGCAGTTTGCTGCTAGCGGGAGGACCCAGCTCCTACAATGAGCAGTTCTTC.

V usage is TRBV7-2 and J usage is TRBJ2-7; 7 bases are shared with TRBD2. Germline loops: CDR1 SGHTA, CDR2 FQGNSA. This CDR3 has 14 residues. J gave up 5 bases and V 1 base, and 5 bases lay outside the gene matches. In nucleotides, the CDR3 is TGTGCCAGCAGCTTAGATGCGGGAGTGGACGAGCAGTACTTC. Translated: CASSLDAGVDEQYF.

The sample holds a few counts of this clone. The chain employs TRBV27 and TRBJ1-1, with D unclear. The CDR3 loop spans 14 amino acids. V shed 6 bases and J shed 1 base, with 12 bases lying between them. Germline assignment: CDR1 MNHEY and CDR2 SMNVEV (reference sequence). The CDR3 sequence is CASRRLRQNTEAFF. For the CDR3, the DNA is TGTGCCAGCAGGCGGCTTCGGCAGAACACTGAAGCTTTCTTT.

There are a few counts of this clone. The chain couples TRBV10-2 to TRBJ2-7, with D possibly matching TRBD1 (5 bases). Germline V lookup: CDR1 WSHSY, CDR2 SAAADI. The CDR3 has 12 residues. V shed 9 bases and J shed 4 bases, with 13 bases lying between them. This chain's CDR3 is CASRQGKYEQYF. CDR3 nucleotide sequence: TGCGCCAGTCGGCAGGGAAAGTACGAGCAGTACTTC.

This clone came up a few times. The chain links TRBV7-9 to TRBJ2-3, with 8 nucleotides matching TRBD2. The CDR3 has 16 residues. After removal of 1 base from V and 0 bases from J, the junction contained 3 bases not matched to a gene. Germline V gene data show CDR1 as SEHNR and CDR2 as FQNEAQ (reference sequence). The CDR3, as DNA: TGTGCCAGCAGCTTAGGTAGCGGGACTAGCACAGATACGCAGTATTTT. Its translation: CASSLGSGTSTDTQYF.

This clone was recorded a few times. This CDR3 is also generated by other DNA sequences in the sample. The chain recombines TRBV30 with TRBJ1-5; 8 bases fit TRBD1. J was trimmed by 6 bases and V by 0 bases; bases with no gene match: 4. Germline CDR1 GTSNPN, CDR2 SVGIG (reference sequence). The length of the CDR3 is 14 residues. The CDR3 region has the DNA TGTGCCTGGAGTGTCCCAGGGGGCGGTCAGCCCCAGCATTTT. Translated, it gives CAWSVPGGGQPQHF.

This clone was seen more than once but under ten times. CDR3 in amino acids: CAWSVGGLQETQYF. The CDR3 region has the DNA TGTGCCTGGAGTGTTGGCGGACTACAAGAGACCCAGTACTTC. The J gene is TRBJ2-5, the V gene TRBV30, with a possible D match to TRBD2 (6 bases). V lost 0 bases and J 2 bases, leaving 10 bases between the germline ends. This CDR3 region has 14 residues. Germline V gene data show CDR1 as GTSNPN and CDR2 as SVGIG (reference sequence).

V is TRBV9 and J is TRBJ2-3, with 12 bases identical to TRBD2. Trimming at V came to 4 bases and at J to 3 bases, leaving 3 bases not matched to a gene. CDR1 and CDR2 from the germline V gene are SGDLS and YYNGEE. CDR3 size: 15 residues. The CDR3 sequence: CASSFGLAGTDTQYF. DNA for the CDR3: TGTGCCAGCAGCTTTGGACTAGCGGGAACAGATACGCAGTATTTT.

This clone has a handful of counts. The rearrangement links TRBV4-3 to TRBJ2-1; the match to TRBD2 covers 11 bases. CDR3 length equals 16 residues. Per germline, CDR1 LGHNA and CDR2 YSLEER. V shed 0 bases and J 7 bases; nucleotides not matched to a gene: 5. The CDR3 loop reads CASSQDTSGRRNEQFF. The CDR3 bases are TGCGCCAGCAGCCAAGACACTAGCGGGAGAAGAAATGAGCAGTTCTTC.